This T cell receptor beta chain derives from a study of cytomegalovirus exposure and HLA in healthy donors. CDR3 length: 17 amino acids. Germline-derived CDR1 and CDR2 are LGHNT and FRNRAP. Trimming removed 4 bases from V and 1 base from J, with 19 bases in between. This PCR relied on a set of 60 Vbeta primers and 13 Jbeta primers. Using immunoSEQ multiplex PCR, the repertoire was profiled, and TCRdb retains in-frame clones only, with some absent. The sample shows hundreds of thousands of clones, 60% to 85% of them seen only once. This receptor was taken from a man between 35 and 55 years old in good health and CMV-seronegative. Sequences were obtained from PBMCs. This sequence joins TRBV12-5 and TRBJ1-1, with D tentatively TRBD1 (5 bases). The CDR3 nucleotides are TGTGCTAGTGGTTCGGTTCACTATCCTCAGGGGAACACTGAAGCTTTCTTT. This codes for CASGSVHYPQGNTEAFF.